This T cell receptor beta chain was obtained from a study of T cell changes during pregnancy in multiple sclerosis. Profiled with immunoSEQ multiplex PCR; TCRdb holds only in-frame clones, not every one. The sample lists 50,000 to 70,000 clones, 90% to 95% seen once, with approximately 1.8% in the top ten. The CDR3 extends over 13 amino acids. CDR1 and CDR2 (germline): MNHEY, SVGAGI. V lost 2 bases, J lost 5 bases, and 9 bases lay in between. This clonotype originated in a female donor with multiple sclerosis, enrolled in a pregnancy study. The chain recombines TRBV6-5 with TRBJ2-5, with D perhaps TRBD2 (5 bases). The source was peripheral blood, collected after pregnancy. CDR3 residues: CASSYLAAETQYF. CDR3 nucleotides: TGTGCCAGCAGTTACCTAGCAGCGGAGACCCAGTACTTC.